Presented here are 23 T cell receptor beta chains from one specimen sequenced in a study of spatial heterogeneity in lung cancer. One entry per CDR3 protein, called by TCRdb with MiXCR from the 5' RACE reads. The data hold just over 75,000 distinct CDR3 sequences, with approximately 8.1% observed a single time. Indicated time point: sample taken at primary tumor resection. This specimen consisted of PBMCs, obtained at surgery. The source is a male donor with early-stage non-small cell lung cancer.

This clonotype occurred many times. The chain has TRBV6-5 and TRBJ1-2; TRBD1 agrees at 7 bases. The V gene end was trimmed by 6 bases and the J gene end by 6 bases; junction bases not matched to a gene: 10. The CDR3 runs 14 residues. Germline CDR1 MNHEY, CDR2 SVGAGI. CDR3 in DNA: TGTGCCAGCAGAAATCGACAGGGCATCCATGGCTACACCTTC. This encodes CASRNRQGIHGYTF.

This clonotype was picked up a small number of times. In nucleotides, the CDR3 is TGTGCCAGCAGCTTATTGGGGGAACAGCCCCAGCATTTT. Protein: CASSLLGEQPQHF. V is TRBV7-8 and J is TRBJ1-5; tentatively, D is TRBD1 (5 bases). This CDR3 is 13 amino acids long. Germline V CDR1 and CDR2: SGHVS, FQNEAQ. Trimming took off 2 bases at V and 7 bases at J, with 9 bases between the two ends.

This clonotype was observed a few times. The V call is TRBV12-3 or TRBV12-4, the J call TRBJ1-2; unclear D gene. The CDR3 extends over 14 amino acids. The V gene lost 7 bases and the J gene lost 8 bases, with 20 bases spanning the gap. The CDR3 region is CASTSLWVGQGYTF. The DNA of the CDR3 is TGTGCCAGCACCTCCCTTTGGGTAGGGCAAGGCTACACCTTC.

CDR3 DNA: TGCGCCAGCAGCAAGGGACTAGCGGAACCCTCTGGGGCCAACGTCCTGACTTTC. It encodes CASSKGLAEPSGANVLTF. This rearrangement joins TRBV5-1 to TRBJ2-6; TRBD2 agrees at 11 bases. The germline V gene encodes CDR1 SGHRS and CDR2 YFSETQ. Trimming cost V 4 bases and J 0 bases; bases outside gene matches: 6. The CDR3 runs to 18 residues.

This clonotype was observed at least ten times. The J gene is TRBJ2-7, the V gene TRBV20-1; no reliable D call. Germline V gene lookup returns CDR1 DFQATT and CDR2 SNEGSKA (reference sequence). The CDR3 loop spans 14 amino acids. The V and J ends lost 0 bases and 3 bases respectively, with 12 bases between them. CDR3 sequence (DNA): TGCAGTGCTAGAGATCACCGGCAGTACTACGAGCAGTACTTC. Translated, it gives CSARDHRQYYEQYF.

There are many counts of this clonotype. The V gene is TRBV12-3 or TRBV12-4, the J gene TRBJ2-1; D is perhaps TRBD2 (6 bases). The length of the CDR3 is 14 residues. Trimming removed 2 bases at V and 7 bases at J, with 12 bases between. The CDR3 protein is CASSLWAGRNEQFF. The CDR3 DNA reads TGTGCCAGCAGTTTATGGGCGGGAAGAAATGAGCAGTTCTTC.

The chain is built from TRBV4-1 and TRBJ1-2; 7 bases align to TRBD1. Germline loops: CDR1 MGHRA, CDR2 YSYEKL. V lost 2 bases to trimming and J lost 6 bases; unmatched junction nucleotides: 3. The CDR3 loop spans 13 amino acids. The CDR3 spells CASSQLTGNGYTF. CDR3 in DNA: TGCGCCAGCAGCCAATTGACAGGGAATGGCTACACCTTC.

At least ten counts were recorded for this clonotype. The rearrangement uses TRBV28 and TRBJ2-7, with TRBD1 matching over 7 bases. The junction had 10 bases not matched to a gene; V was cut back by 5 bases and J by 0 bases. Germline assignment: CDR1 MDHEN and CDR2 SYDVKM. This CDR3 has 16 amino acids. CDR3 loop: CASSTNRGGISYEQYF. The CDR3 DNA sequence: TGTGCCAGCAGTACTAACAGGGGTGGCATCTCCTACGAGCAGTACTTC. The whole variable domain, filled in from reference TRBV28 and TRBJ2-7, reads DVKVTQSSRYLVKRTGEKVFLECVQDMDHENMFWYRQDPGLGLRLIYFSYDVKMKEKGDIPEGYSVSREKKERFSLILESASTNQTSMYLCASSTNRGGISYEQYFGPGTRLTVT.

This clonotype has more than one count but fewer than ten. The chain has TRBV10-3 and TRBJ2-5; TRBD2 aligns across 11 bases. The J segment lost 2 bases and the V segment lost 5 bases, leaving 4 bases of the junction unmatched. Germline V gene lookup returns CDR1 ENHRY and CDR2 SYGVKD. The CDR3 covers 15 residues. The CDR3 spells CAISTGTSGQETQYF. CDR3 DNA sequence: TGTGCCATCAGTACCGGGACTAGCGGACAAGAGACCCAGTACTTC.

This clonotype came up many times. V and J are TRBV20-1 and TRBJ2-5; perhaps D is TRBD1 or TRBD2 (5 bases each). Trimming shortened V by 7 bases and J by 5 bases, and 14 bases separated the two germline ends. Germline V gives CDR1 DFQATT, CDR2 SNEGSKA (reference sequence). The CDR3 sequence is 12 residues long. The CDR3 reads CSGGPGIETQYF. The CDR3 DNA is TGCAGTGGCGGGCCAGGGATCGAGACCCAGTACTTC.

This clonotype has just a few counts. This chain links TRBV12-3 or TRBV12-4 with TRBJ1-1; possibly TRBD1 for D (5 bases). V gave up 6 bases and J gave up 5 bases, with 16 bases separating them. There are 14 residues in the CDR3. The chain's CDR3 is CASRPTGETTEAFF. The CDR3 region has the DNA TGTGCCAGCAGGCCTACAGGAGAAACAACTGAAGCTTTCTTT.

This clonotype was seen many times. The rearrangement uses TRBV3-1 and TRBJ2-7; 12 bases match TRBD2. The junction had 5 bases not matched to a gene; V was cut back by 3 bases and J by 5 bases. CDR1 is LGHDT, CDR2 YNNKEL, per germline (reference sequence). The CDR3 length is 15 residues. The DNA of the CDR3 is TGTGCCAGCAGCCATCCTAGCGGGAGGGCCCACGAGCAGTACTTC. It encodes CASSHPSGRAHEQYF.

V is TRBV30 and J is TRBJ1-1, with D perhaps TRBD1 (5 bases). Germline lookup yields CDR1 GTSNPN and CDR2 SVGIG (reference sequence). V was trimmed by 8 bases and J by 1 base, leaving 11 bases between them. This CDR3 is built from 12 residues. This chain's CDR3 is CAIDGTNTEAFF. DNA for the CDR3: TGTGCCATAGACGGGACGAACACTGAAGCTTTCTTT.

In this sample, this clonotype turned up many times. The chain is built from TRBV7-6 and TRBJ2-1; TRBD2 matches 8 bases. V lost 6 bases to trimming and J lost 10 bases; unmatched junction nucleotides: 11. The germline V gene encodes CDR1 SGHVS and CDR2 FNYEAQ. The CDR3 spans 14 residues. CDR3 sequence: CASRVGTRSGEQFF. CDR3 nucleotides: TGTGCCAGCAGGGTGGGGACTAGGAGCGGCGAGCAGTTCTTC.

Ten or more counts support this clonotype. The chain recombines TRBV19 with TRBJ2-7; a weak D match, TRBD2 (5 bases). Germline V gene lookup returns CDR1 LNHDA and CDR2 SQIVND (reference sequence). With 6 bases removed from V and 3 bases from J, the gap between germline ends came to 12 bases. The CDR3 has 13 residues. As DNA, the CDR3 is TGTGCCAGTAGGAAAGGAGGCGTCTACGAGCAGTACTTC. Its protein product is CASRKGGVYEQYF. The whole variable domain, filled in from reference TRBV19 and TRBJ2-7, reads DGGITQSPKYLFRKEGQNVTLSCEQNLNHDAMYWYRQDPGQGLRLIYYSQIVNDFQKGDIAEGYSVSREKKESFPLTVTSAQKNPTAFYLCASRKGGVYEQYFGPGTRLTVT.

V usage is TRBV4-1 and J usage is TRBJ2-7, with a possible D match to TRBD2 (5 bases). V lost 0 bases to trimming and J lost 4 bases, with 13 bases between them. This CDR3 region has 15 residues. In germline, CDR1 is MGHRA, CDR2 YSYEKL. The CDR3 loop reads CASSQERTPFYEQYF. The DNA of the CDR3 is TGCGCCAGCAGCCAAGAGAGGACTCCTTTTTACGAGCAGTACTTC.

There are a few counts of this clonotype. The J gene is TRBJ1-1, the V gene TRBV24-1, with D unresolved. Germline CDR1 is KGHDR and CDR2 is SFDVKD. Trimming took off 2 bases at V and 1 base at J, with 13 bases between the two ends. This CDR3 contains 16 residues. CDR3 DNA sequence: TGTGCCACCAGTGATTCCCGTAGGGAAAAGAACACTGAAGCTTTCTTT. Residues: CATSDSRREKNTEAFF.

This clonotype came up many times. This sequence joins TRBV4-3 and TRBJ2-3, with a possible D match to TRBD2 (6 bases). V shed 3 bases and J shed 5 bases, with 15 bases lying between them. The germline gives CDR1 LGHNA, CDR2 YSLEER. This CDR3 region has 15 residues. The CDR3 is CASSQGWRAGDTQYF. CDR3 in DNA: TGCGCCAGCAGCCAGGGATGGAGGGCCGGAGATACGCAGTATTTT.

This clonotype appeared many times. It is likely a read error, because the conserved phenylalanine at the end of the CDR3 is missing. The limits of the CDR3 on the DNA are not certain, so only TCRdb's listed CDR3 is given. The CDR3 reads CASRVRWTDLS. The chain has TRBV7-3 and TRBJ2-7; the listed D gene, TRBD1, was not tested against the DNA. The germline V gene encodes CDR1 SGHTA and CDR2 FQGTGA. The CDR3 length equals 11 residues, ends included.

Many counts were recorded for this clonotype. The genes are TRBV4-3 and TRBJ1-2; TRBD1 matches at 7 bases. J lost 3 bases, V lost 4 bases, and 8 bases had no gene match. Germline V CDR1 and CDR2: LGHNA, YSLEER. The CDR3 sequence is 15 residues long. The CDR3 bases are TGCGCCAGCAGCCGAGGAGGGGGCGCGGACTATGGCTACACCTTC. It yields the protein CASSRGGGADYGYTF.

This clonotype has more than one count but fewer than ten. This chain connects TRBV3-1 to TRBJ1-5, with TRBD1 identical over 7 bases. The germline V gene has CDR1 LGHDT and CDR2 YNNKEL (reference sequence). Trimming removed 0 bases from V and 8 bases from J; junction bases left unmatched: 4. The CDR3 runs to 14 residues. CDR3 sequence: CASSQDRGQEPQHF. DNA for the CDR3: TGTGCCAGCAGCCAAGATAGGGGGCAGGAGCCCCAGCATTTT.

This clonotype was seen a few times. The gene calls are TRBV7-9 and TRBJ2-1; 10 bases are shared with TRBD1. The CDR3 totals 16 residues. The germline CDR1 and CDR2 sequences are SEHNR and FQNEAQ (reference sequence). V shed 5 bases, J shed 6 bases, and the junction held 10 bases outside the gene matches. CDR3: CASSPRQGAGVNEQFF. The CDR3 bases are TGTGCCAGCAGCCCCCGACAGGGGGCGGGCGTCAATGAGCAGTTCTTC.

This clonotype was observed many times. The V call is TRBV24-1, the J call TRBJ1-2; D gene unclear. With 6 bases removed from V and 4 bases from J, the gap between germline ends came to 8 bases. The CDR3 consists of 12 residues. Germline lookup yields CDR1 KGHDR and CDR2 SFDVKD. The CDR3: CATSPGGYGYTF. The CDR3 DNA is TGTGCCACCAGTCCGGGCGGCTATGGCTACACCTTC.